One sample yielded the 11 T cell receptor beta chains listed below, sequenced in a study of T cell responses to AZD1222 COVID-19 vaccine. Here immunoSEQ multiplex PCR was the method, and the copy in TCRdb shows in-frame clones only, minus some. The sample shows about 26,000 clones, about 88% of them seen only once. The specimen was peripheral blood, collected 28 days after the second AZD1222 dose. All receptors come from an adult who received the AZD1222 COVID-19 vaccine.

The rearrangement uses TRBV18 and TRBJ2-2, with 7 bases fitting TRBD1. Germline assignment: CDR1 KGHSH and CDR2 LQKENI. Unmatched junction bases numbered 6, after V lost 6 bases and J lost 2 bases. CDR3 length: 15 residues. In DNA form, the CDR3 reads TGTGCCAGCTCTCGACAGGGAGACAACACCGGGGAGCTGTTTTTT. It encodes CASSRQGDNTGELFF.

The rearrangement joins TRBV5-6 to TRBJ1-5; the D gene is possibly TRBD1 (6 bases). This CDR3 spans 12 amino acids. Trimming cost V 4 bases and J 7 bases, with 9 bases left between them. Germline V gene lookup returns CDR1 SGHDT and CDR2 YYEEEE. The CDR3 coding sequence is TGTGCCAGCAGCCTACAGGGCCAGCCCCAGCATTTT. This gives the protein CASSLQGQPQHF. Full variable domain (outside the CDR3, taken from reference TRBV5-6 and TRBJ1-5): DAGVTQSPTHLIKTRGQQVTLRCSPKSGHDTVSWYQQALGQGPQFIFQYYEEEERQRGNFPDRFSGHQFPNYSSELNVNALLLGDSALYLCASSLQGQPQHFGDGTRLSIL.

This clone was observed a single time. The chain couples TRBV18 to TRBJ1-5, with D perhaps TRBD1 (6 bases). CDR1 is KGHSH and CDR2 is LQKENI in the germline V gene. Between the trimmed V and J ends, which lost 3 bases and 7 bases, there was a span of 13 bases. This CDR3 contains 14 residues. The CDR3 loop reads CASSPQKQGQPQHF. The CDR3 bases are TGTGCCAGCTCACCCCAAAAACAGGGACAGCCCCAGCATTTT.

The V gene is TRBV11-3, the J gene TRBJ2-5; TRBD2 matches at 8 bases. CDR3 length equals 15 residues. Germline assignment: CDR1 SGHNT and CDR2 YENEEA. V lost 1 base and J lost 2; bases outside the gene matches: 3. CDR3 in amino acids: CASSLGGGSQETQYF. CDR3 DNA sequence: TGTGCCAGCAGCTTAGGCGGGGGGTCTCAAGAGACCCAGTACTTC. Full variable domain (outside the CDR3, taken from reference TRBV11-3 and TRBJ2-5): EAGVVQSPRYKIIEKKQPVAFWCNPISGHNTLYWYLQNLGQGPELLIRYENEEAVDDSQLPKDRFSAERLKGVDSTLKIQPAELGDSAVYLCASSLGGGSQETQYFGPGTRLLVL.

This clone was counted a few times. V usage is TRBV4-2 and J usage is TRBJ2-1; D possibly uses TRBD1 or TRBD2 (6 bases each). Germline CDR1 LGHNA, CDR2 YNFKEQ. The V end was cut by 2 bases, the J end by 9 bases, with 20 bases between. CDR3 length: 16 residues. CDR3: CASSQFSGGLNIEQFF. CDR3 in DNA: TGTGCCAGCAGCCAATTTTCCGGGGGCCTTAACATTGAGCAGTTCTTC.

The chain employs TRBV5-6 and TRBJ1-1, with D tentatively TRBD1 (5 bases). With 4 bases removed from V and 1 base from J, the gap between germline ends came to 17 bases. Germline-derived CDR1 and CDR2 are SGHDT and YYEEEE. The CDR3 totals 16 residues. Here the CDR3 DNA reads TGTGCCAGCAGCCCGCTGGGGCTAGGAGGGAACACTGAAGCTTTCTTT. Its protein product is CASSPLGLGGNTEAFF. The full variable domain, with the rest looked up from reference TRBV5-6 and TRBJ1-1, is DAGVTQSPTHLIKTRGQQVTLRCSPKSGHDTVSWYQQALGQGPQFIFQYYEEEERQRGNFPDRFSGHQFPNYSSELNVNALLLGDSALYLCASSPLGLGGNTEAFFGQGTRLTVV.

The J gene is TRBJ1-1, the V gene TRBV19; D is uncertain. In germline, CDR1 is LNHDA, CDR2 SQIVND (reference sequence). The CDR3 length is 14 residues. V was shortened by 3 bases and J by 4 bases, with 12 bases between the two germline ends. Written as DNA, the CDR3 is TGTGCCAGTAGTATCCTCGCCCAGAGCACTGAAGCTTTCTTT. This encodes CASSILAQSTEAFF.

The table lists this clone with a few counts. The chain uses TRBV7-8 and TRBJ1-6; unclear D gene. CDR1 and CDR2 (germline): SGHVS, FQNEAQ. CDR3 length: 15 residues. The ends were cut back, 5 bases at V and 7 bases at J, with 15 bases in the middle. The CDR3 nucleotides read TGTGCCAGCAGCGCCGACGGAGTAGGGAATTCACCCCTCCACTTT. Residues: CASSADGVGNSPLHF.

The V gene is TRBV28, the J gene TRBJ1-4; the D is unclear. The ends were cut back, 5 bases at V and 7 bases at J, with 17 bases in the middle. The CDR3 totals 15 residues. CDR1 MDHEN and CDR2 SYDVKM come from the germline V gene. In DNA, the CDR3 is TGTGCCAGCAGTCCCCCAGACGGACGGGGTGAAAAACTGTTTTTT. Its translation is CASSPPDGRGEKLFF.

The chain recombines TRBV9 with TRBJ1-1; D not certain. Trimming took 2 bases from V and 2 from J, leaving 10 bases between them. CDR3 size: 14 residues. The germline V gene has CDR1 SGDLS and CDR2 YYNGEE. The CDR3 coding sequence is TGTGCCAGCAGCGTGGGTGGTGTAAACACTGAAGCTTTCTTT. This translates into CASSVGGVNTEAFF.

This chain connects TRBV6-6 to TRBJ1-6, with D possibly matching TRBD1 (6 bases). The CDR3 totals 15 residues. Germline V gene data show CDR1 as MNHNY and CDR2 as SVGAGI (reference sequence). Trimming stripped 6 bases from V and 4 bases from J, with 13 bases between. The CDR3 nucleotides are TGTGCCAGCAGCTCCACAGGGACGTATAATTCACCCCTCCACTTT. The encoded protein is CASSSTGTYNSPLHF.